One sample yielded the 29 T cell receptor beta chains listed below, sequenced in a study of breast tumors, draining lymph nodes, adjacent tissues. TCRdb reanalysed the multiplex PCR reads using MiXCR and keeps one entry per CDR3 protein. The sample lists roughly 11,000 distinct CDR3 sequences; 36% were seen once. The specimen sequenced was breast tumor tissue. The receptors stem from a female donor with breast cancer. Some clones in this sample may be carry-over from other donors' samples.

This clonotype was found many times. The CDR3 is CASSPAGGRNTIYF. For the CDR3, the DNA is TGTGCCAGCAGCCCTGCCGGGGGGCGAAACACCATATATTTT. The chain recombines TRBV5-6 with TRBJ1-3, with TRBD1 as a possible D gene (6 bases). Germline V gene sequence: CDR1 SGHDT, CDR2 YYEEEE. The CDR3 length is 14 residues. V was trimmed by 4 bases and J by 5 bases, leaving 13 bases between them. The variable domain in full, completed from reference TRBV5-6 and TRBJ1-3, reads DAGVTQSPTHLIKTRGQQVTLRCSPKSGHDTVSWYQQALGQGPQFIFQYYEEEERQRGNFPDRFSGHQFPNYSSELNVNALLLGDSALYLCASSPAGGRNTIYFGEGSWLTVV.

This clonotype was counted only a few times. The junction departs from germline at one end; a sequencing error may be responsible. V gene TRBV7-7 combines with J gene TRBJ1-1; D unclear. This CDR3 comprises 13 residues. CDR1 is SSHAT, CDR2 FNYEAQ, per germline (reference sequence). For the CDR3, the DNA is TGTGCTAGCAGCTTAGCGATGAACACTGAAGCTTTCTTT. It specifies CASSLAMNTEAFF.

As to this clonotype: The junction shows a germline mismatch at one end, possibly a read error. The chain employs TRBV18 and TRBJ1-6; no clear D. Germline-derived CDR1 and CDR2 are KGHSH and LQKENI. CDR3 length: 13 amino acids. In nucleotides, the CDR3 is TGTGCCAGCTCACCAGACCATAATTCGCCCCTCCACTTT. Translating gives CASSPDHNSPLHF.

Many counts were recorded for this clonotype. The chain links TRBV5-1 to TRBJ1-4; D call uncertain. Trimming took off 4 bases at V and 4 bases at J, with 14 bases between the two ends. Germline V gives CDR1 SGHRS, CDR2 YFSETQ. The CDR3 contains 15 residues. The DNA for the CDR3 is TGCGCCAGCAGCGGCGGGTCGGCTGTTAATGAAAAACTGTTTTTT. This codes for CASSGGSAVNEKLFF.

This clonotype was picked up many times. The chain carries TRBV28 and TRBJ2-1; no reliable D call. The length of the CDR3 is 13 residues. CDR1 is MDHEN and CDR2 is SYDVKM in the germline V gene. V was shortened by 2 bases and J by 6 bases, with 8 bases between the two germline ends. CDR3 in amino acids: CASSLGSLNEQFF. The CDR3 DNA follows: TGTGCCAGCAGTTTAGGTAGTCTCAATGAGCAGTTCTTC.

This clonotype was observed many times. CDR3 amino acids: CASRPWEGPNTGELFF. The CDR3 DNA reads as TGTGCCAGCAGACCCTGGGAGGGCCCGAACACCGGGGAGCTGTTTTTT. The rearrangement uses TRBV3-1 and TRBJ2-2, with 7 bases that match TRBD2. J was trimmed by 0 bases and V by 6 bases; bases with no gene match: 7. This CDR3 has 16 amino acids. The germline CDR1 and CDR2 sequences are LGHDT and YNNKEL (reference sequence).

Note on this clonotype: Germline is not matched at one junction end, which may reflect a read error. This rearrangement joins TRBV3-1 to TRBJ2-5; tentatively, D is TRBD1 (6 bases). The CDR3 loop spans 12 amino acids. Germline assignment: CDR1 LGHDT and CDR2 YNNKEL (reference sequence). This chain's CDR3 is CASSGGQGTQYF. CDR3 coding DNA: TGTGCCAGCAGCGGGGGCCAAGGGACCCAGTACTTC.

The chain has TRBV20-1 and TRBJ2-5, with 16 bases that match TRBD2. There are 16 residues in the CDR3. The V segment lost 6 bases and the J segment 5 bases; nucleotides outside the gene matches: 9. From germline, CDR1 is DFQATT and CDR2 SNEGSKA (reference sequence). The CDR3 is CSAQGLAGGVRETQYF. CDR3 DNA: TGCAGTGCCCAGGGACTAGCGGGGGGGGTACGGGAGACCCAGTACTTC.

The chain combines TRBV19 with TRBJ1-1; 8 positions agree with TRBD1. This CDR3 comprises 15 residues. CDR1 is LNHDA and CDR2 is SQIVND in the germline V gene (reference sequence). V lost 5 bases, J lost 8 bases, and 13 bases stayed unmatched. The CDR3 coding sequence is TGTGCCAGTAGTTTCCAACCGCAGGCAGGGGGCGAAGCTTTCTTT. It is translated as CASSFQPQAGGEAFF.

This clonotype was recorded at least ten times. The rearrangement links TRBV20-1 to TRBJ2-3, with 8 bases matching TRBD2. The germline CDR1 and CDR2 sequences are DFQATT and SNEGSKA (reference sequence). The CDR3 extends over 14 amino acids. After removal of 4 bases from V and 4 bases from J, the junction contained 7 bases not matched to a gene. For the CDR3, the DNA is TGCAGTGCTAACGGGGGGGGGGAGGCAGATACGCAGTATTTT. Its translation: CSANGGGEADTQYF.

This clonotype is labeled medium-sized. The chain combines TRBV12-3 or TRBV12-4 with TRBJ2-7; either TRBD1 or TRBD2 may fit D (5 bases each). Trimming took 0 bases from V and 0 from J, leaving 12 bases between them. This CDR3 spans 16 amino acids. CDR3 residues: CASSLASPGTSYEQYF. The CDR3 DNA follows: TGTGCCAGCAGTTTAGCGTCCCCAGGGACCTCCTACGAGCAGTACTTC.

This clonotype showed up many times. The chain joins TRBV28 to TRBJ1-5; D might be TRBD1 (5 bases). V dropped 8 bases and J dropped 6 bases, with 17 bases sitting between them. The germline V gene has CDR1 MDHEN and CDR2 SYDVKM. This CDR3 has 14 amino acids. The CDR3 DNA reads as TGTGCCAGCGCGGGGGGGGGTTCAGGTCAGCCCCAGCATTTT. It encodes CASAGGGSGQPQHF.

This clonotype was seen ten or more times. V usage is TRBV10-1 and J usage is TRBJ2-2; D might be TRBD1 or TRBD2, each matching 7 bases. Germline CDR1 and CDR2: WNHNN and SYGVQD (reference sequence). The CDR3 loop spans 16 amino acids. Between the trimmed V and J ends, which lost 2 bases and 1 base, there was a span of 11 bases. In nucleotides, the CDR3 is TGCGCCAGCAGTGAGGCGGGGGACAGGAACACCGGGGAGCTGTTTTTT. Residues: CASSEAGDRNTGELFF.

The CDR3 loop reads CASSRQSVSETQYF. The DNA for the CDR3 is TGTGCCAGCAGCCGACAATCGGTGAGCGAGACCCAGTACTTC. V usage is TRBV11-2 and J usage is TRBJ2-5; no clear D gene. From germline, CDR1 is SGHAT and CDR2 FQNNGV. V lost 5 bases to trimming and J lost 5 bases, with 15 bases between them. The CDR3 consists of 14 residues. Full variable domain (remainder filled in from reference TRBV11-2 and TRBJ2-5): EAGVAQSPRYKIIEKRQSVAFWCNPISGHATLYWYQQILGQGPKLLIQFQNNGVVDDSQLPKDRFSAERLKGVDSTLKIQPAKLEDSAVYLCASSRQSVSETQYFGPGTRLLVL.

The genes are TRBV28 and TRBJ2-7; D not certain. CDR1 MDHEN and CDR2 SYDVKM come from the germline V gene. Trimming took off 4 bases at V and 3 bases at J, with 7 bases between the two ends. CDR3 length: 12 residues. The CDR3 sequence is CASSSRRYEQYF. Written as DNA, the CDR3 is TGTGCCAGCAGTTCCAGGCGCTACGAGCAGTACTTC.

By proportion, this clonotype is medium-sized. DNA of the CDR3: TGTGCCAGCAGCTCCGTAGCGGGGGGGCCGAGCGAGCAGTACTTC. Translated: CASSSVAGGPSEQYF. V and J are TRBV7-9 and TRBJ2-7, with 11 bases identical to TRBD2. Germline CDR1 SEHNR, CDR2 FQNEAQ (reference sequence). The CDR3 has 15 residues. Trimming took 4 bases from V and 6 from J; bases not matched to a gene: 8.

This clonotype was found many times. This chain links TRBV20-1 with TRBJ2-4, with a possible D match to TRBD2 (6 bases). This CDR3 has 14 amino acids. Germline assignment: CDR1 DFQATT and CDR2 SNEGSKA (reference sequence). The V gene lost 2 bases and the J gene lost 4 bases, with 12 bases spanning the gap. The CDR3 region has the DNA TGCAGTGCTAGAAGGCGGGACGGAAAAAACATTCAGTACTTC. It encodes CSARRRDGKNIQYF.

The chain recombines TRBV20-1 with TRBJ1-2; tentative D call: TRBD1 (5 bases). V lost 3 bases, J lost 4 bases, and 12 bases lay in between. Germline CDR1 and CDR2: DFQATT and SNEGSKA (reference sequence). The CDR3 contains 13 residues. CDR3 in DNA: TGCAGTGCTAGGCAGACAGCTGGCTATGGCTACACCTTC. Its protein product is CSARQTAGYGYTF.

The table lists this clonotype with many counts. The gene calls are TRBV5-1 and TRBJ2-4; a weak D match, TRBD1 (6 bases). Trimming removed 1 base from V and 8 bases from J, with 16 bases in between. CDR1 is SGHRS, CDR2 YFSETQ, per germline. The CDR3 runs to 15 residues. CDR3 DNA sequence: TGCGCCAGCAGCTTGCAGGCAGGGGTTGGAGACATTCAGTACTTC. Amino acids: CASSLQAGVGDIQYF.

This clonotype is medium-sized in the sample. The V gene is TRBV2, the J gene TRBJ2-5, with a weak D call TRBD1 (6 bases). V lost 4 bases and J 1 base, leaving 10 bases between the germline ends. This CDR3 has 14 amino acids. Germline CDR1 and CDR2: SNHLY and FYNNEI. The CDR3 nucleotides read TGTGCCAGCAGTGCGGGACAAGTCCAAGAGACCCAGTACTTC. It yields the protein CASSAGQVQETQYF.

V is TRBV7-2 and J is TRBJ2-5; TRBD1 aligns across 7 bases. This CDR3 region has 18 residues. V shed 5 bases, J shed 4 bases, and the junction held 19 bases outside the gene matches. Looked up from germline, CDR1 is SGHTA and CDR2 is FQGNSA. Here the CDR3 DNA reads TGTGCCAGCAGCCTAGGGTTCGGGACAGCCGATTTTGGAGAGACCCAGTACTTC. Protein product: CASSLGFGTADFGETQYF.

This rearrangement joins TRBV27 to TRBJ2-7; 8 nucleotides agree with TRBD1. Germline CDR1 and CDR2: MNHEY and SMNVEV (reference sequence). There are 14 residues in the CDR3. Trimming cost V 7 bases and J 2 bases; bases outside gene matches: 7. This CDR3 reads CASKKTGVTYEQYF. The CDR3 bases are TGTGCCAGCAAAAAGACAGGGGTAACCTACGAGCAGTACTTC.

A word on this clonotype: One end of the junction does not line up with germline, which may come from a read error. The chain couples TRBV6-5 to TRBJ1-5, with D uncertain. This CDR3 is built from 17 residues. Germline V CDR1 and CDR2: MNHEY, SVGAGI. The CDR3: CASSPNVGRYSNQPQRF. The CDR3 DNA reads TGTGCCAGCAGCCCGAATGTAGGGAGATATAGCAATCAGCCCCAACGTTTT.

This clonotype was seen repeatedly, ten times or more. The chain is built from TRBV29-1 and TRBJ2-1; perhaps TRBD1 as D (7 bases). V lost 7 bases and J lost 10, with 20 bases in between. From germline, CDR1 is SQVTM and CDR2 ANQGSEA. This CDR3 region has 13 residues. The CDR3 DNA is TGCAGCGCCGTCCAGAGGACAGGAGGGGAGCAGTTCTTC. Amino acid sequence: CSAVQRTGGEQFF.

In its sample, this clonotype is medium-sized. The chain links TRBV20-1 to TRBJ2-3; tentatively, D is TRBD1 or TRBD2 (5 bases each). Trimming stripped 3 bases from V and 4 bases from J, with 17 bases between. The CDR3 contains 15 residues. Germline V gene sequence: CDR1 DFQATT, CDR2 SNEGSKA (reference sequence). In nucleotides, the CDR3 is TGCAGTGCTAGTAAGGCAGGGAGTTTGGCAGATACGCAGTATTTT. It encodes CSASKAGSLADTQYF.

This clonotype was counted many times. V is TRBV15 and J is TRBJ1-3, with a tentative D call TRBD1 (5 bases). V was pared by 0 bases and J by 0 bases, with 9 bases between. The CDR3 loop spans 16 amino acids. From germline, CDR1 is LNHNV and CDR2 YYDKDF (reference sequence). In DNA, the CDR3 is TGTGCCACCAGCAGAGATCGGCAGGGCTCTGGAAACACCATATATTTT. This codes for CATSRDRQGSGNTIYF. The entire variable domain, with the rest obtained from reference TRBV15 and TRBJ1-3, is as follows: DAMVIQNPRYQVTQFGKPVTLSCSQTLNHNVMYWYQQKSSQAPKLLFHYYDKDFNNEADTPDNFQSRRPNTSFCFLDIRSPGLGDTAMYLCATSRDRQGSGNTIYFGEGSWLTVV.

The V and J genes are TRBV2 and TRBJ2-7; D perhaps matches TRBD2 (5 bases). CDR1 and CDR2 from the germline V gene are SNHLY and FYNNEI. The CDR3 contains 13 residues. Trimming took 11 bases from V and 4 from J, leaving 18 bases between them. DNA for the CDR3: TGTGCCGGAGGAGAGGGCCAGTTTTACGAGCAGTACTTC. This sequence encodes CAGGEGQFYEQYF.

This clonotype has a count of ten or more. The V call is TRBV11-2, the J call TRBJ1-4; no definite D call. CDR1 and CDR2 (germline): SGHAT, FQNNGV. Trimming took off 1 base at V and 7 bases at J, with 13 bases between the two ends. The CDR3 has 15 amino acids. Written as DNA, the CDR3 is TGTGCCAGCAGCTTAGCGCCCTGGCAGATTGAAAAACTGTTTTTT. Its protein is CASSLAPWQIEKLFF.

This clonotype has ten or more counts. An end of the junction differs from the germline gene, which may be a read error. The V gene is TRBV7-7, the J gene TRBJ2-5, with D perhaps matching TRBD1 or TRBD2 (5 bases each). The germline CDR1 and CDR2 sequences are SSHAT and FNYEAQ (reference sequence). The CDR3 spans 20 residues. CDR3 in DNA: TGTGCTAGCAGCTTAGCCCAGAGGGATAATACCCTCGGGACCCGGGAGACCCAGTACTTC. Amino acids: CASSLAQRDNTLGTRETQYF.